The source of this T cell receptor beta chain is a study of blood T cell repertoires in COVID-19. Study at large: Material from acute and convalescent COVID-19 was sourced from the United States, Italy and Spain. The analysed material was cDNA or gDNA that came from T cells, B-cell-depleted T cells, or PBMCs.

There are a few counts of this clone. V lost 3 bases and J lost 6, with 17 bases in between. Germline assignment: CDR1 SGHTA and CDR2 FQGTGA. This CDR3 comprises 16 residues. As originally analysed: Amplification of reference gene primers provided the estimated nucleated cell counts. Profiled with immunoSEQ multiplex PCR; TCRdb holds only in-frame clones, not every one. V, J and clone size are those of that table, while D and trimming were read from the DNA. This sample has about 41,000 clones, with around 83% found just once. V and J are TRBV7-3 and TRBJ2-2; D might be TRBD1 (6 bases). The receptor's source is a woman between 55 and 75 years old with acute or convalescent COVID-19. Material: peripheral blood. Here the CDR3 reads CASSFWGRGQPGELFF. CDR3 DNA: TGTGCCAGCAGCTTTTGGGGGCGAGGGCAACCCGGGGAGCTGTTTTTT.